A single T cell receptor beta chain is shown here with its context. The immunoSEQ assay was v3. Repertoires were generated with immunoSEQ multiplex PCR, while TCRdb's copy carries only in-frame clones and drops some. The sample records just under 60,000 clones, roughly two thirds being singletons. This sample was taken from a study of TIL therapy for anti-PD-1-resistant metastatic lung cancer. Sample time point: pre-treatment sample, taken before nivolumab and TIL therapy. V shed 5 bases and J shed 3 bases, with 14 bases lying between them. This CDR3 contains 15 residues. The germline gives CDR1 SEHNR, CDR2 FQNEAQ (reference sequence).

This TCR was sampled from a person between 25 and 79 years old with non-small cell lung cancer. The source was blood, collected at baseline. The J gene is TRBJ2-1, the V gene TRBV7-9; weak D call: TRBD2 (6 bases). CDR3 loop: CASSPLRDFYNEQFF. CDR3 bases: TGTGCCAGCAGCCCCCTACGGGACTTCTACAATGAGCAGTTCTTC.